The clone carrying this TCR beta chain was found once. Its antigen is as yet unknown. CDR3 size: 13 residues. The trim removed 6 bases at V and 8 bases at J, leaving 8 bases unmatched. The V gene's germline CDR1 is LNHDA and CDR2 SQIVND (reference sequence). TCRdb processed the RT-PCR reads anew with MiXCR; each CDR3 protein has one entry. The top ten clones hold approximately 10% of a sample with around 650,000 distinct CDR3 sequences, approximately 15% of them seen once. This specimen comes from a study of response to subunit inactivated influenza vaccine. Whole-study results and caveats: That few new T cells are recruited by each seasonal influenza vaccination was the authors' suggestion.

The genes are TRBV19 and TRBJ1-2, with 8 nucleotides matching TRBD1. Material: PBMCs from blood, obtained 11 to 12 days after vaccination. The receptor was derived from a middle-aged man who received an inactivated influenza vaccine. CDR3 sequence (DNA): TGTGCCAGTAGCTTTGGACAGGGTCAAGGCTACACCTTC. Translation: CASSFGQGQGYTF. Full variable domain (remainder filled in from reference TRBV19 and TRBJ1-2): DGGITQSPKYLFRKEGQNVTLSCEQNLNHDAMYWYRQDPGQGLRLIYYSQIVNDFQKGDIAEGYSVSREKKESFPLTVTSAQKNPTAFYLCASSFGQGQGYTFGSGTRLTVV.